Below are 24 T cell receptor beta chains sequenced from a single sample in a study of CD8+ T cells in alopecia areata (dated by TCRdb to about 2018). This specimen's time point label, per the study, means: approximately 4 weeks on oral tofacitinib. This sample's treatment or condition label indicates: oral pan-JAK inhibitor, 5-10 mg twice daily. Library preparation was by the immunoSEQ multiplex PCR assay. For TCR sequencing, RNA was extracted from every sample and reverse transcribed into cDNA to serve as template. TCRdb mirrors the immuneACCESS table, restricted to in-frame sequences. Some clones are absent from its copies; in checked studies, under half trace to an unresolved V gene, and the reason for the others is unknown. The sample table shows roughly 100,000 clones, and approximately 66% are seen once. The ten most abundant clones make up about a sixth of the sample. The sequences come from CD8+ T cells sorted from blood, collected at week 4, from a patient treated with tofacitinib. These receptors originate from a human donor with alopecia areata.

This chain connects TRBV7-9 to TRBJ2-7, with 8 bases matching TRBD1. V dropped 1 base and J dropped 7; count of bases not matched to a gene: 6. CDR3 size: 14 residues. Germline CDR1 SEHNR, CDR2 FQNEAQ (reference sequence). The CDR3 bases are TGTGCCAGCAGCTTAGGCAGGGGGCGCGAAGAGCAGTACTTC. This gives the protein CASSLGRGREEQYF.

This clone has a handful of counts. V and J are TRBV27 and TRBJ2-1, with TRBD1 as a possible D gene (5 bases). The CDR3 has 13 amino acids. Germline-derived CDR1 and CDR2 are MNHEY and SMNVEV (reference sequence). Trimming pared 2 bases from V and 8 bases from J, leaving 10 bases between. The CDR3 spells CASSLGRVDEQFF. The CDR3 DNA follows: TGTGCCAGCAGTTTAGGCAGGGTCGATGAGCAGTTCTTC.

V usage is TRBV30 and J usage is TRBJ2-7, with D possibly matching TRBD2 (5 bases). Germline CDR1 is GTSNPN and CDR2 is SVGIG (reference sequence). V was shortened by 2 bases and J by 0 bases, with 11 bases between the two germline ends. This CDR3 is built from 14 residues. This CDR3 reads CAWSNADFSYEQYF. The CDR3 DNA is TGTGCCTGGAGTAACGCGGACTTCTCCTACGAGCAGTACTTC.

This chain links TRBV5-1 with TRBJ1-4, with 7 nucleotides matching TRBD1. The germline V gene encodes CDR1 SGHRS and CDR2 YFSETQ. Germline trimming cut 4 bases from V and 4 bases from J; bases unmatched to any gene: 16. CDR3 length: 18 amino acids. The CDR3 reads CASSPTGQGESHNEKLFF. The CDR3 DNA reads TGCGCCAGCAGCCCGACGGGTCAGGGGGAGTCCCATAATGAAAAACTGTTTTTT.

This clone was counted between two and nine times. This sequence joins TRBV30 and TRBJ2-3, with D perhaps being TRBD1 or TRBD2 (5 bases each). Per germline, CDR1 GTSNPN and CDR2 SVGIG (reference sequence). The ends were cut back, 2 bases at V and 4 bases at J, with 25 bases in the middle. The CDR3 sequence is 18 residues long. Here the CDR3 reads CAWSTTHRDPKGPDTQYF. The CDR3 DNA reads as TGTGCCTGGAGTACCACTCACCGGGACCCAAAGGGCCCAGATACGCAGTATTTT. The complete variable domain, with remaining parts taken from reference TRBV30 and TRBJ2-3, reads SQTIHQWPATLVQPVGSPLSLECTVEGTSNPNLYWYRQAAGRGLQLLFYSVGIGQISSEVPQNLSASRPQDRQFILSSKKLLLSDSGFYLCAWSTTHRDPKGPDTQYFGPGTRLTVL.

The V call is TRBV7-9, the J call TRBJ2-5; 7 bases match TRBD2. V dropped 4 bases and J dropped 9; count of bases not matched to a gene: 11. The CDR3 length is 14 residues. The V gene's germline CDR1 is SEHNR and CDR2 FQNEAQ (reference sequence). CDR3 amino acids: CASSSTERGAAQYF. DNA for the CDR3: TGTGCCAGCAGCTCGACAGAGCGGGGTGCGGCCCAGTACTTC.

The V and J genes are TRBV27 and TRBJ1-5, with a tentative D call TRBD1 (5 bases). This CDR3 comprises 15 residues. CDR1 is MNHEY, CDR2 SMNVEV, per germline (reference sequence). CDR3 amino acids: CGGIEEGFTNQPQHF. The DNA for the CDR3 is TGTGGGGGGATAGAGGAGGGGTTCACCAATCAGCCCCAGCATTTT.

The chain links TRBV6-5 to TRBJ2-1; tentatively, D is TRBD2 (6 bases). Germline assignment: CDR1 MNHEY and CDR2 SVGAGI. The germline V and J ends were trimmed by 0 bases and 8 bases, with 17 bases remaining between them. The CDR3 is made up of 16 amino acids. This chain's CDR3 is CASSYSGEVVIYEQFF. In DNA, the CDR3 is TGTGCCAGCAGTTACTCAGGGGAGGTCGTTATCTATGAGCAGTTCTTC.

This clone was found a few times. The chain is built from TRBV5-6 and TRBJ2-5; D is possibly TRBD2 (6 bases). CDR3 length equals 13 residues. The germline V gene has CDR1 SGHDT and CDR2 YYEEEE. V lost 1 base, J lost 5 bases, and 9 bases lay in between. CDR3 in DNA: TGTGCCAGCAGCTTGACTGGGGGGGAGACCCAGTACTTC. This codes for CASSLTGGETQYF. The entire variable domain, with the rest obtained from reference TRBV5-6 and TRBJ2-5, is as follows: DAGVTQSPTHLIKTRGQQVTLRCSPKSGHDTVSWYQQALGQGPQFIFQYYEEEERQRGNFPDRFSGHQFPNYSSELNVNALLLGDSALYLCASSLTGGETQYFGPGTRLLVL.

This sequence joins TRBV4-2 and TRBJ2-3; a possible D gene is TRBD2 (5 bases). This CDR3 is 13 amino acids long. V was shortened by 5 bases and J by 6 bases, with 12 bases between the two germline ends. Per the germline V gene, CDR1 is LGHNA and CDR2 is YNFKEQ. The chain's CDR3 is CASSSLTGDTQYF. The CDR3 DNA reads TGTGCCAGCAGCTCACTGACGGGGGATACGCAGTATTTT.

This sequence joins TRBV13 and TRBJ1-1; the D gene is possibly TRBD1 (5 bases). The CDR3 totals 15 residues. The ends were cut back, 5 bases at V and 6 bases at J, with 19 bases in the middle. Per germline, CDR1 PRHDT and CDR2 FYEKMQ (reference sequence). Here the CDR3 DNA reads TGTGCCAGCAGCAGGACCGGGGACGGCGATGCTGAAGCTTTCTTT. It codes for CASSRTGDGDAEAFF. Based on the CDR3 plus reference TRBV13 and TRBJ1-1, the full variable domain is AAGVIQSPRHLIKEKRETATLKCYPIPRHDTVYWYQQGPGQDPQFLISFYEKMQSDKGSIPDRFSAQQFSDYHSELNMSSLELGDSALYFCASSRTGDGDAEAFFGQGTRLTVV.

The CDR3 region is CASSQGTGLSTDTQYF. The CDR3 region has the DNA TGCGCCAGCAGCCAAGGAACGGGACTAAGCACAGATACGCAGTATTTT. The chain has TRBV4-1 and TRBJ2-3; 7 positions agree with TRBD2. The CDR3 sequence is 16 residues long. V lost 1 base, J lost 0 bases, and 4 bases stayed unmatched. Germline CDR1 MGHRA, CDR2 YSYEKL.

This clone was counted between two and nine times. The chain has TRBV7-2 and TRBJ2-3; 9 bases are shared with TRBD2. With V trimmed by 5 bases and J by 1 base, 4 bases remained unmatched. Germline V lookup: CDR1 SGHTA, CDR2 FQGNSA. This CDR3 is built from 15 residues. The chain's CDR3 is CASSLLAGRTDTQYF. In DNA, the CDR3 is TGTGCCAGCAGCCTCCTAGCGGGGCGCACAGATACGCAGTATTTT.

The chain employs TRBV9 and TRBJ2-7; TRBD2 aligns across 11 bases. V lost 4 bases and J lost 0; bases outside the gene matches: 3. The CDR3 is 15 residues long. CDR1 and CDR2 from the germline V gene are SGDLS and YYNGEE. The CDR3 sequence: CASSPGTSGSYEQYF. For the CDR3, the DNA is TGTGCCAGCAGCCCCGGGACTAGCGGCTCCTACGAGCAGTACTTC.

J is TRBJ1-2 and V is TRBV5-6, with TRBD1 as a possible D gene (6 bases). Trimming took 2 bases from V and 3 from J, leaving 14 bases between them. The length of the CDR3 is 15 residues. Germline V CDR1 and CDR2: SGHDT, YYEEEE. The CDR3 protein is CASSFLQGRDYGYTF. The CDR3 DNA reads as TGTGCCAGCAGCTTCTTACAGGGAAGGGACTATGGCTACACCTTC.

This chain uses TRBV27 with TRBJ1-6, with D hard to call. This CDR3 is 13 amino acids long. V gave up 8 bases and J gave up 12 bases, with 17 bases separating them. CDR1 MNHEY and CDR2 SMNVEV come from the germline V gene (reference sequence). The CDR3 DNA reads TGTGCCAGCGGACCCAACTCTGGGGAACCCCTCCACTTT. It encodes CASGPNSGEPLHF.

The CDR3 DNA reads TGCGCCAGCAGCCCCGGGACTAGCGGGGGCCGGGAGACGCAGTATTTT. The encoded protein is CASSPGTSGGRETQYF. The chain has TRBV4-1 and TRBJ2-3, with 14 bases matching TRBD2. Germline V gene lookup returns CDR1 MGHRA and CDR2 YSYEKL. The CDR3 runs 16 residues. Trimming removed 4 bases from V and 9 bases from J; junction bases left unmatched: 9.

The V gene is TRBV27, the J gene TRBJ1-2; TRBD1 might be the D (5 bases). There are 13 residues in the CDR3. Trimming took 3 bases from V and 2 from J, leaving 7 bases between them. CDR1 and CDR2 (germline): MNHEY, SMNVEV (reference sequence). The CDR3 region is CASSLKGNYGYTF. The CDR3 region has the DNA TGTGCCAGCAGTTTGAAGGGGAACTATGGCTACACCTTC.

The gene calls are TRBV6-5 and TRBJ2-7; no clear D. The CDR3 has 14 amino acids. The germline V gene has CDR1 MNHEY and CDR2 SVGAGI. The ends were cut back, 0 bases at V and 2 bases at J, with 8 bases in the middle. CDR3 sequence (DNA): TGTGCCAGCAGTTACTCGACCAGCACCTACGAGCAGTACTTC. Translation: CASSYSTSTYEQYF.

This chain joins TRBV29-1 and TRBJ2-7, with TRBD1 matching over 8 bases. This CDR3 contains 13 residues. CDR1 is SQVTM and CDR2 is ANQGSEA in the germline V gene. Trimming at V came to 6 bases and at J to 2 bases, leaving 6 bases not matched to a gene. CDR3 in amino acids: CSVRDRTTYEQYF. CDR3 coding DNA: TGCAGCGTAAGGGACAGGACTACCTACGAGCAGTACTTC.

CDR3 region: CASSQESVAAYEQYF. In nucleotides, the CDR3 is TGCGCCAGCAGCCAAGAGTCAGTTGCTGCCTACGAGCAGTACTTC. The rearrangement links TRBV4-1 to TRBJ2-7; D is unclear. The ends were cut back, 0 bases at V and 2 bases at J, with 11 bases in the middle. CDR1 and CDR2 (germline): MGHRA, YSYEKL. The CDR3 extends over 15 amino acids.

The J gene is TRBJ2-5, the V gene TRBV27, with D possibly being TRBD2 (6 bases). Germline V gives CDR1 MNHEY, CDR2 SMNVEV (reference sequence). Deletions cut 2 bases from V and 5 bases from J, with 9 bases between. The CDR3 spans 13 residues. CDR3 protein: CASSLDRGETQYF. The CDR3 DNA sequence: TGTGCCAGCAGTTTAGACCGGGGGGAGACCCAGTACTTC.

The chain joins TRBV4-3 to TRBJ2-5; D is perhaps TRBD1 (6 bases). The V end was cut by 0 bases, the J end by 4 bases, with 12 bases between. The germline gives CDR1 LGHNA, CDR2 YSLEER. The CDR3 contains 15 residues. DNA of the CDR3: TGCGCCAGCAGCCAAGATTCAGGGGATGGAGAGACCCAGTACTTC. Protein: CASSQDSGDGETQYF.

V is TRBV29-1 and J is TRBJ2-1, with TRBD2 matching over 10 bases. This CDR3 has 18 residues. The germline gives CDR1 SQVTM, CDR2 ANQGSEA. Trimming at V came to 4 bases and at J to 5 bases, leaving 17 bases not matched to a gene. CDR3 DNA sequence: TGCAGCGTTGTTACAGGACTAGCGGCACCGGAGAAGAACAATGAGCAGTTCTTC. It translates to CSVVTGLAAPEKNNEQFF.